This T cell receptor beta chain was obtained from a study of blood T cells in healthy people across ages. A second about 7 to 11 cycle PCR used barcoded and J-beta primers. MiXCR, applied by TCRdb to the 5' RACE reads, yields one record per CDR3 protein. The sample includes around 800,000 distinct CDR3 sequences, around two thirds of them seen just once. Remarks on this clonotype: Its antigen remains unknown.

Broader study findings: Estimates drawn from one million T cells were deemed to understate diversity. Aged donors had fewer naive CD4+ cells and lower diversity than long-lived donors. Without sorted subsets, naive and antigen-experienced compartments could not be conclusively compared.

The germline gives CDR1 SEHNR, CDR2 FQNEAQ (reference sequence). The CDR3 is 16 amino acids. The V gene end was trimmed by 10 bases and the J gene end by 0 bases; junction bases not matched to a gene: 13. Per sample, a minimum of 6.5 million PBMCs were isolated. The origin of this receptor is a man aged 25-45 years in good health. The sequencing input was blood. The V and J genes are TRBV7-9 and TRBJ2-5; TRBD1 agrees at 8 bases. CDR3 coding DNA: TGTGCCACCAAAGGACCCGGGACAGGCAACCAAGAGACCCAGTACTTC. It codes for CATKGPGTGNQETQYF.